Below, one T cell receptor beta chain is given with its context. Its antigen is unidentified. This entry is derived from a study of cytomegalovirus exposure and HLA in healthy donors. Study-level background: A preliminary data release comprised about 85 million unique TCRs obtained from HLA-typed donors. Study outcomes and limitations: Using a false discovery rate of 0.05, a later analysis showed that 16,000 or so TCR beta sequences were associated with HLA alleles. Productive status was seen about 87% or about 30% of the time for most TCR beta V segments in an earlier analysis.

The CDR3 has 14 residues. V gave up 6 bases and J gave up 6 bases, with 15 bases separating them. Germline CDR1 reads SNHLY; CDR2 reads FYNNEI. PCR amplification relied on 60 Vbeta primers (plus 13 Jbeta primers). Sequencing was performed with immunoSEQ multiplex PCR; in TCRdb, only in-frame clones are kept and a portion is missing. The table shows some 170,000 clones, with roughly 65% occurring only once. Nominally healthy donors were sampled, though unrecorded immune exposures were likely. The V gene is TRBV2, the J gene TRBJ1-5; D is perhaps TRBD1 (6 bases). This sequence was found in a man younger than 35 in good health and CMV-seropositive. Material for sequencing was PBMCs. The CDR3 protein is CASRETGPGQPQHF. As DNA, the CDR3 is TGTGCCAGCAGAGAGACAGGACCAGGTCAGCCCCAGCATTTT. Supplemented by reference TRBV2 and TRBJ1-5, the full variable domain reads EPEVTQTPSHQVTQMGQEVILRCVPISNHLYFYWYRQILGQKVEFLVSFYNNEISEKSEIFDDQFSVERPDGSNFTLKIRSTKLEDSAMYFCASRETGPGQPQHFGDGTRLSIL.